Listed below are T cell receptor beta chains from one sample, sequenced in a study of T cell changes during pregnancy in multiple sclerosis. This table comes from immunoSEQ multiplex PCR, and its TCRdb copy is limited to in-frame clones, with some not included. The sample has about 32,000 clones; 89% are singletons. Sequenced material: CD8+ T cells from peripheral blood mononuclear cells, taken in the third trimester of pregnancy. All receptors derive from a female donor with multiple sclerosis, enrolled in a pregnancy study. The CDR3 runs from the conserved cysteine through the conserved F or W. Fields, in order: clone size, V gene, D gene, J gene, CDR3 length, CDR3 protein, CDR3 DNA. D genes are given only for firm matches. Clone size is given for some rows only: seen once, a few or many times, or a class if the clone is expanded.

clone size: NA; V gene: TRBV6-5; D gene: NA; J gene: TRBJ1-4; CDR3 length: 16; CDR3 protein: CASSYWSPQEGEKLFF; CDR3 DNA: TGTGCCAGCAGTTACTGGTCCCCGCAGGAGGGTGAAAAACTGTTTTTT
clone size: NA; V gene: TRBV30; D gene: NA; J gene: TRBJ1-2; CDR3 length: 14; CDR3 protein: CAWGGEPRNYGYTF; CDR3 DNA: TGTGCCTGGGGGGGGGAACCAAGAAACTATGGCTACACCTTC
clone size: NA; V gene: TRBV7-9; D gene: TRBD2; J gene: TRBJ2-1; CDR3 length: 16; CDR3 protein: CASRKGGLADYNEQFF; CDR3 DNA: TGTGCCAGCAGGAAAGGGGGACTAGCGGACTACAATGAGCAGTTCTTC
clone size: NA; V gene: TRBV5-4; D gene: NA; J gene: TRBJ1-2; CDR3 length: 17; CDR3 protein: CASSLGSADRGIYGYTF; CDR3 DNA: TGTGCCAGCAGCTTGGGATCGGCCGATCGGGGTATCTATGGCTACACCTTC
clone size: few; V gene: TRBV6-1; D gene: NA; J gene: TRBJ2-3; CDR3 length: 12; CDR3 protein: CASSERVDTQYF; CDR3 DNA: TGTGCCAGCAGCGAACGCGTAGATACGCAGTATTTT
clone size: once; V gene: TRBV27; D gene: TRBD1; J gene: TRBJ2-7; CDR3 length: 16; CDR3 protein: CASSSDRGHDPHEQYF; CDR3 DNA: TGTGCCAGCAGTTCCGACAGGGGGCATGACCCCCACGAGCAGTACTTC
clone size: NA; V gene: TRBV6-5; D gene: TRBD1; J gene: TRBJ2-1; CDR3 length: 14; CDR3 protein: CASSWGQGWNEQFF; CDR3 DNA: TGTGCCAGCAGTTGGGGACAGGGGTGGAATGAGCAGTTCTTC
clone size: NA; V gene: TRBV15; D gene: NA; J gene: TRBJ2-7; CDR3 length: 13; CDR3 protein: CATSTHRGGEQYF; CDR3 DNA: TGTGCCACCAGCACTCACAGGGGAGGCGAGCAGTACTTC
clone size: NA; V gene: TRBV9; D gene: NA; J gene: TRBJ2-1; CDR3 length: 11; CDR3 protein: CASSGRNEQFF; CDR3 DNA: TGTGCCAGCAGCGGTCGGAATGAGCAGTTCTTC
clone size: NA; V gene: TRBV9; D gene: NA; J gene: TRBJ2-3; CDR3 length: 15; CDR3 protein: CASSVGGSVADTQYF; CDR3 DNA: TGTGCCAGCAGCGTAGGAGGGAGCGTCGCAGATACGCAGTATTTT
clone size: NA; V gene: TRBV9; D gene: NA; J gene: TRBJ1-1; CDR3 length: 14; CDR3 protein: CASSVVRTGTEAFF; CDR3 DNA: TGTGCCAGCAGCGTAGTTCGGACGGGGACTGAAGCTTTCTTT
clone size: NA; V gene: TRBV30; D gene: TRBD2; J gene: TRBJ2-2; CDR3 length: 15; CDR3 protein: CACEGLAGDPGELFF; CDR3 DNA: TGTGCCTGCGAAGGACTAGCGGGAGACCCCGGGGAGCTGTTTTTT
clone size: NA; V gene: TRBV4-1; D gene: NA; J gene: TRBJ2-1; CDR3 length: 14; CDR3 protein: CASSHRDVRNQQFF; CDR3 DNA: TGCGCCAGCAGCCACAGGGATGTGAGAAATCAGCAGTTCTTC
clone size: NA; V gene: TRBV13; D gene: NA; J gene: TRBJ1-1; CDR3 length: 15; CDR3 protein: CASVRGRSMNTEAFF; CDR3 DNA: TGTGCCAGCGTCCGGGGAAGAAGCATGAACACTGAAGCTTTCTTT
clone size: NA; V gene: TRBV7-9; D gene: TRBD2; J gene: TRBJ2-7; CDR3 length: 16; CDR3 protein: CASSLEYGTSGIQQYF; CDR3 DNA: TGTGCCAGCAGCTTAGAATATGGGACTAGCGGGATACAGCAGTACTTC
clone size: NA; V gene: TRBV9; D gene: TRBD2; J gene: TRBJ2-1; CDR3 length: 15; CDR3 protein: CASSVTSASYNEQFF; CDR3 DNA: TGTGCCAGCAGTGTGACTAGCGCGAGCTACAATGAGCAGTTCTTC
clone size: once; V gene: TRBV27; D gene: TRBD1; J gene: TRBJ2-7; CDR3 length: 18; CDR3 protein: CASSPGQGALGYGYEQYF; CDR3 DNA: TGTGCCAGCAGTCCTGGACAGGGGGCTTTGGGGTATGGCTACGAGCAGTACTTC
clone size: NA; V gene: TRBV21-1; D gene: NA; J gene: TRBJ1-2; CDR3 length: 12; CDR3 protein: CASSKVSAGYTF; CDR3 DNA: TGTGCCAGCAGCAAGGTGAGTGCTGGCTACACCTTC
clone size: NA; V gene: TRBV27; D gene: TRBD2; J gene: TRBJ2-1; CDR3 length: 19; CDR3 protein: CASSPGTSGRSNSYNEQFF; CDR3 DNA: TGTGCCAGCAGTCCTGGGACTAGCGGGAGGTCAAACTCCTACAATGAGCAGTTCTTC
clone size: NA; V gene: TRBV27; D gene: TRBD1; J gene: TRBJ2-1; CDR3 length: 15; CDR3 protein: CASSFEGASYNEQFF; CDR3 DNA: TGTGCCAGCAGTTTCGAGGGGGCCTCCTACAATGAGCAGTTCTTC